The following is a T cell receptor beta chain sequence with its context. Per the original data handling: Amplification of reference gene primers was used by the study to estimate nucleated cell counts. Sequencing used immunoSEQ multiplex PCR; TCRdb keeps in-frame clones, though not all of them. From that table come the V and J calls and clone size; the DNA was used to work out D and trimming. The sample contains 150,000 to 250,000 clones, 75% to 85% of which appear only once. The sample comes from a study of blood T cell repertoires in COVID-19. Study background: PBMCs, B-cell-depleted T cells, or T cells were the source of the cDNA or gDNA that made up the material.

Trimming removed 10 bases from V and 7 bases from J; junction bases left unmatched: 7. The CDR3 totals 12 residues. The germline CDR1 and CDR2 sequences are MNHEY and SMNVEV (reference sequence). The specimen was PBMCs or T cells enriched from blood (not recorded which). The receptor was isolated from a man between 40 and 49 years old who had recovered from COVID-19. This chain connects TRBV27 to TRBJ1-1, with 9 bases matching TRBD1. The CDR3 protein is CAILTGGGEAFF. CDR3 sequence (DNA): TGTGCCATCCTGACAGGGGGGGGTGAAGCTTTCTTT.